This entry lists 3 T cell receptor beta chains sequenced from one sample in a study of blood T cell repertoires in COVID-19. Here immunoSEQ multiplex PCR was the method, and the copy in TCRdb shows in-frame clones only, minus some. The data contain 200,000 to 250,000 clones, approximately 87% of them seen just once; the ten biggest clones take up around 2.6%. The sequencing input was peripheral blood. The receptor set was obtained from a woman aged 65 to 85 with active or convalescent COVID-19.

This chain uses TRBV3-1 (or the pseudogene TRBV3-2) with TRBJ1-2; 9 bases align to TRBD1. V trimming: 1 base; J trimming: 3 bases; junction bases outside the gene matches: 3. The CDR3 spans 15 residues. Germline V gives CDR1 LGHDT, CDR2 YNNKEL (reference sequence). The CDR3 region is CASSQGQGVYYGYTF. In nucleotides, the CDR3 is TGTGCCAGCAGCCAAGGACAGGGGGTTTACTATGGCTACACCTTC.

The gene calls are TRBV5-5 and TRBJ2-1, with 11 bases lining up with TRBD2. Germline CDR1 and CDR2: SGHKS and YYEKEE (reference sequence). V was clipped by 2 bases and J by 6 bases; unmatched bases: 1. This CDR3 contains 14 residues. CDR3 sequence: CASSFSGGANEQFF. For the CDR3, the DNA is TGTGCCAGCAGCTTTAGCGGGGGGGCCAATGAGCAGTTCTTC.

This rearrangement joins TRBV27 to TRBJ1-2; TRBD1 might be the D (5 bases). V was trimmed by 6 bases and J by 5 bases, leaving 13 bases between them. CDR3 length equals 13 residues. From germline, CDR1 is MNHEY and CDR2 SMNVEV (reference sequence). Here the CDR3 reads CASSQGLRYGYTF. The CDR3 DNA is TGTGCCAGCAGCCAGGGTTTAAGATATGGCTACACCTTC.